This T cell receptor beta chain stems from a study of PD-1 blockade in classical Hodgkin lymphoma. The repertoire was sequenced with immunoSEQ multiplex PCR; TCRdb's copy has only in-frame clones and lacks some. Here the sample spans 7,500 to 9,500 clones, approximately 88% being singletons. Germline values: CDR1 LGHNA, CDR2 YSLEER. Trimming removed 1 base from V and 0 bases from J; junction bases left unmatched: 14. This CDR3 contains 20 residues. As to time point: cycle 4 day 1 (C4D1), after around six weeks of nivolumab. All the patients suffered relapse after autologous stem cell transplantation, and brentuximab vedotin exposure differed. In its sample, this clone was seen a few times. As yet, its antigen is unknown. Notes on the study in general: Baseline diversity was lower in partial responders and progressors than complete responders.

This sequence joins TRBV4-3 and TRBJ2-4; 8 bases agree with TRBD2. The sequenced sample was peripheral blood mononuclear cells (PBMCs), obtained before the fourth cycle of nivolumab. This sequence was found in a human donor with classical Hodgkin lymphoma. The CDR3 is CASSQGGASGSLLAKNIQYF. As DNA, the CDR3 is TGCGCCAGCAGCCAAGGAGGGGCTAGCGGGTCCCTCCTAGCCAAAAACATTCAGTACTTC.